The rows below give T cell receptor beta chains drawn from one sample of a study of cytomegalovirus exposure and HLA in healthy donors. Libraries were prepared by immunoSEQ multiplex PCR; TCRdb keeps only in-frame clonotypes and omits some of them. Among under 250,000 clones listed, around 80% were seen once. The specimen was PBMCs. Every receptor here comes from a boy younger than 18 in good health and CMV-seronegative. CDR3s include the opening cysteine and the closing phenylalanine or tryptophan. Each record gives: clone size, J gene, V gene, D gene, CDR3 DNA, CDR3 protein. The D gene is left open where the match is weak. Some rows mark clone size as missing; the rest say once, few, many or name a class of expanded clone.

>NA|TRBJ1-2|TRBV19|NA
TGTGCCAGTAGTATAAGGCAGGGAGGTGGCTACACCTTC
CASSIRQGGGYTF
>NA|TRBJ1-2|TRBV5-6|TRBD1
TGTGCCAGCAGCAAGGACAGGGGCTATGGCTACACCTTC
CASSKDRGYGYTF
>once|TRBJ2-5|TRBV7-7|NA
TGTGCTAGCAGCATAGGCCAGGGGACCCAGTACTTC
CASSIGQGTQYF
>NA|TRBJ2-7|TRBV5-1|NA
TGCGCCAGCAGCTTGGGTCCAGGGGTGAGGGAGCAGTACTTC
CASSLGPGVREQYF
>NA|TRBJ2-7|TRBV6-1|TRBD1
TGTGCCAGCAGTGCCCGATCGGGACAGGGCTACGAGCAGTACTTC
CASSARSGQGYEQYF
>NA|TRBJ2-7|TRBV5-4|NA
TGTGCCAGCAGCTCCCGGGACACCCACTACGAGCAGTACTTC
CASSSRDTHYEQYF
>NA|TRBJ2-1|TRBV2|NA
TGTGCCAGCAGTGTCTTGCCGGGAAAGTCAAATGAGCAGTTCTTC
CASSVLPGKSNEQFF
>NA|TRBJ2-5|TRBV19|NA
TGTGCCAGCACCCAGCCGGGAGCACAAGAGACCCAGTACTTC
CASTQPGAQETQYF
>NA|TRBJ2-5|TRBV4-2|TRBD1
TGTGCCAGCAGCCAGGGAGACAGGGAAGAGACCCAGTACTTC
CASSQGDREETQYF
>NA|TRBJ1-1|TRBV7-3|TRBD1
TGTGCCAGCAGCCAGTACCCATGGGACAGGGGCGCGGGATGGACTGAAGCTTTCTTT
CASSQYPWDRGAGWTEAFF
>NA|TRBJ1-3|TRBV11-3|NA
TGTGCCAGCAGCTCCAAAGCGGGGCGCGGAAACACCATATATTTT
CASSSKAGRGNTIYF
>NA|TRBJ1-2|TRBV11-2|NA
TGTGCCAGCAGCTTAGCTTGGTCAGAAAATGGCTACACCTTC
CASSLAWSENGYTF
>NA|TRBJ1-1|TRBV7-6|NA
TGTGCCAGCAGCTTAGCGGCCGGGGGTGAAGCTTTCTTT
CASSLAAGGEAFF
>NA|TRBJ2-2|TRBV11-3|NA
TGTGCCAGCAGCGGGACACCAAACACCGGGGAGCTGTTTTTT
CASSGTPNTGELFF
>NA|TRBJ1-1|TRBV6-5|NA
TGTGCCAGCTTCAAAGGCCCCGGGATGAACACTGAAGCTTTCTTT
CASFKGPGMNTEAFF
>NA|TRBJ2-1|TRBV11-3|TRBD1
TGTGCCAGCAGCTTCCCCCGGGGACAGGGTATCTTC
CASSFPRGQGIF
>NA|TRBJ1-6|TRBV30|NA
TGTGCCTGGAGTGACAGGGCTTCACCCCTCCACTTT
CAWSDRASPLHF
>NA|TRBJ2-1|TRBV6-6|TRBD2
TGTGCCAGCAGTCGGATAGCGGGGAACTACAATGAGCAGTTCTTC
CASSRIAGNYNEQFF
>few|TRBJ1-1|TRBV11-2|NA
TGTGCCAGCAGCCTAAGGGCGGGGGCCGCGGGGAAAGCTTTCTTT
CASSLRAGAAGKAFF
>NA|TRBJ1-1|TRBV6-1|TRBD1
TGTGCCAGCTCGGACAGGGAGAACACTGAAGCTTTCTTT
CASSDRENTEAFF
>NA|TRBJ1-2|TRBV5-4|NA
TGTGCCAGCAGCTTGTCTAAAGAGTACCAACACTATGGCTACACCTTC
CASSLSKEYQHYGYTF
>NA|TRBJ2-5|TRBV5-1|TRBD2
TGCGCCAGCAGCTATCTAGCGGTGATACGAGAGACCCAGTACTTC
CASSYLAVIRETQYF
>NA|TRBJ2-7|TRBV18|NA
TGTGCCAGCTCACCACCGACCAGGGGTTACGAGCAGTACTTC
CASSPPTRGYEQYF
>NA|TRBJ2-3|TRBV7-8|NA
TGTGCCAGCAGCGAAAACAGGGCCGATACGCAGTATTTT
CASSENRADTQYF
>NA|TRBJ2-7|TRBV7-8|NA
TGTGCCAGCAGCACGACTTCCTACGAGCAGTACTTC
CASSTTSYEQYF
>NA|TRBJ1-4|TRBV30|TRBD1
TGTGCCTGGGGACAGGGGACGTCAACTAATGAAAAACTGTTTTTT
CAWGQGTSTNEKLFF
>NA|TRBJ2-7|TRBV2|TRBD2
TGTGCCAGCAGCGGACTAGCGGGTGAGCAGTACTTC
CASSGLAGEQYF
>NA|TRBJ2-7|TRBV27|NA
TGTGCCAGCAGAGGCCGGGGCGAGCAGTACTTC
CASRGRGEQYF
>NA|TRBJ1-2|TRBV20-1|NA
TGCAGTGCTAGAGATCGGGGTGGCTACACCTTC
CSARDRGGYTF
>once|TRBJ2-3|TRBV5-6|TRBD1
TGTGCCAGCAGCCCCCCTGGGACAGGGAAAGATACGCAGTATTTT
CASSPPGTGKDTQYF
>NA|TRBJ2-2|TRBV5-6|TRBD1
TGTGCCAGCAGCTTTTACCGGGACAGGGGATTTGGCGGGGAGCTGTTTTTT
CASSFYRDRGFGGELFF
>few|TRBJ1-5|TRBV4-1|TRBD1
TGCGCCAGCAGCCCCCGCGACAGGGACTCAAGCCAGCCCCAGCATTTT
CASSPRDRDSSQPQHF
>NA|TRBJ1-1|TRBV6-6|TRBD1
TGTGCCCGCAGTTATGCAGGGGGCGAGCACACTGAAGCTTTCTTT
CARSYAGGEHTEAFF
>NA|TRBJ1-1|TRBV29-1|TRBD1
TGCAGCGTTGAAGGTAGGGGGCGAACTGAAGCTTTCTTT
CSVEGRGRTEAFF
>NA|TRBJ1-1|TRBV7-6|NA
TGTGCCAGCAGCTTAGCGAATAGCGGTATCACTGAAGCTTTCTTT
CASSLANSGITEAFF
>few|TRBJ1-1|TRBV5-4|TRBD1
TGTGCCAGCAGCCCAGGGGGGTCGGGGAACACTGAAGCTTTCTTT
CASSPGGSGNTEAFF
>NA|TRBJ1-3|TRBV5-1|NA
TGCGCCCGCAGCTTGGGGGGACTCTTAGCTGGAAACACCATATATTTT
CARSLGGLLAGNTIYF